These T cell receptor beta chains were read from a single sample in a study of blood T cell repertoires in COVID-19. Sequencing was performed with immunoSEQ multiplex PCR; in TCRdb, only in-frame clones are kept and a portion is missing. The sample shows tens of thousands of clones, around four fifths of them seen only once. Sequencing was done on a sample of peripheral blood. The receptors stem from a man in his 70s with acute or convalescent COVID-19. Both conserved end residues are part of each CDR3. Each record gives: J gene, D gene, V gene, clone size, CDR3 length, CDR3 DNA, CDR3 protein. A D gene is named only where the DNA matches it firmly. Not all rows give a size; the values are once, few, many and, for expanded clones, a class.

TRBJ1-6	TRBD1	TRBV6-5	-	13	TGTGCCAGCAGTATTACGGACAGGGCCCGCCTCCACTTT	CASSITDRARLHF
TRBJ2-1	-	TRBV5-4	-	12	TGTGCCAGCAGCCACGGGTACAATGAGCAGTTCTTC	CASSHGYNEQFF
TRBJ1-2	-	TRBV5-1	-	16	TGCGCCAGCAGCTTCGGACAGCCACGAGCTAACTATGGCTACACCTTC	CASSFGQPRANYGYTF
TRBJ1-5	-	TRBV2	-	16	TGTGCCAGCAGTGAATTAGGGGGGGCTCGGTATCAGCCCCAGCATTTT	CASSELGGARYQPQHF
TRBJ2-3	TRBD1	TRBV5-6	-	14	TGTGCCAGCAGCCGTACGACAGGGGCAGATACGCAGTATTTT	CASSRTTGADTQYF
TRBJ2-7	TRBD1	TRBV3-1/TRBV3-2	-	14	TGTGCCAGCAGCCCCTCGACAGGGACCTACGAGCAGTACTTC	CASSPSTGTYEQYF
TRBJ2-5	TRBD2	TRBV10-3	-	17	TGTGCCATCAGTGAGTCGAGTAGCGGGGGGGCCCGTGAGACCCAGTACTTC	CAISESSSGGARETQYF
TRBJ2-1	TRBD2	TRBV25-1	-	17	TGTGCCAGCAGTGAACCTCCCGGAGCGGGGGGGCCCGGTGAGCAGTTCTTC	CASSEPPGAGGPGEQFF
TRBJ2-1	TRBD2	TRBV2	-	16	TGTGCCAGCGCCCCTAGCGGGGGGCTACAATACAATGAGCAGTTCTTC	CASAPSGGLQYNEQFF
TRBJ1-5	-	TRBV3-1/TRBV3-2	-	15	TGTGCCAGCAGCCAAGAATATAGTAGCAATCAGCCCCAGCATTTT	CASSQEYSSNQPQHF
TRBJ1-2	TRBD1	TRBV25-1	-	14	TGTGCCAGCAGTGACCTCGGACAGGGTCGTGGCTACACCTTC	CASSDLGQGRGYTF
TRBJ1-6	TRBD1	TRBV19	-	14	TGTGCCAGTACGGGACAGAACTATAATTCACCCCTCCACTTT	CASTGQNYNSPLHF
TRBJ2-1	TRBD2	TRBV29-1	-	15	TGCAGCGTTGCTAGCGGGGGTCACGCCTACAATGAGCAGTTCTTC	CSVASGGHAYNEQFF
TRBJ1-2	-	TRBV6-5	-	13	TGTGCCAGCAGGCCCTCACAGGGTTCGGGCTACACCTTC	CASRPSQGSGYTF
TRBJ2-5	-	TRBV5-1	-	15	TGCGCCAGCAGCCCCCCTGTTGGAGGGACAGAGACCCAGTACTTC	CASSPPVGGTETQYF
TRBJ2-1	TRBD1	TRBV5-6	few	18	TGTGCCAGCAGCTTGAGAATAACTCAGGGGGCTTGGGACAATGAGCAGTTCTTC	CASSLRITQGAWDNEQFF
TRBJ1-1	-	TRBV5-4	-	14	TGTGCCAGCAGCTCACAGGGATTGGACACTGAAGCTTTCTTT	CASSSQGLDTEAFF
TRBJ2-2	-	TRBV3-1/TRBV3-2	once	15	TGTGCCAGCAGCCCCGACTACGCGAACACCGGGGAGCTGTTTTTT	CASSPDYANTGELFF
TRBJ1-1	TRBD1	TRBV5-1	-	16	TGCGCCAGCAGCCTAAGACAGGGAGGAAGGAACACTGAAGCTTTCTTT	CASSLRQGGRNTEAFF
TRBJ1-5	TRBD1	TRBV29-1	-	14	TGCAGCGTTGACGGACAGGATTCGGGTCAGCCCCAGCATTTT	CSVDGQDSGQPQHF
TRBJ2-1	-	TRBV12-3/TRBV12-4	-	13	TGTGCCAGCAGCTACCTGAACCTAGCAGGGCAGTTCTTC	CASSYLNLAGQFF
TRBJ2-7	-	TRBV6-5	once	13	TGTGCCAGCAGTTACCGGTTATCCTACGAGCAGTACTTC	CASSYRLSYEQYF
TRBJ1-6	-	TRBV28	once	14	TGTGCCAGCAGTTTAGGAGGGTTAGGGTCACCCCTCCACTTT	CASSLGGLGSPLHF
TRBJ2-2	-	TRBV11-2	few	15	TGTGCCAGCAGCTCTCCGGGTCACCGAGTCGGGGAGCTGTTTTTT	CASSSPGHRVGELFF
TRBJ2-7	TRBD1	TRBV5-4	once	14	TGTGCCAGCAGCTTGGGGGGACAGGTCTACGAGCAGTACTTC	CASSLGGQVYEQYF
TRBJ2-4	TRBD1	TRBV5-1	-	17	TGCGCCAGCAGCTTGGGAGGCGAGGCAGGGGGCCATCTTACTCAGTACTTC	CASSLGGEAGGHLTQYF
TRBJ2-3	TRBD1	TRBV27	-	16	TGTGCCAGCAGTCCCTCCGGGACAGGGTGGGGAGATACGCAGTATTTT	CASSPSGTGWGDTQYF
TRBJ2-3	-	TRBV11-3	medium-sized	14	TGTGCCAGCAGCTTCGAGGGTGGGACAGATACGCAGTATTTT	CASSFEGGTDTQYF
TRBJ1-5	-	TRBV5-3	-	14	TGTGCCAGAACGCTTACAGGGAGGGATCAGCCCCAGCATTTT	CARTLTGRDQPQHF
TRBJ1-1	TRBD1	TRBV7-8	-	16	TGTGCCAGCAGCCCGCGAGAACAGGGGGCGGTCTCTGAAGCTTTCTTT	CASSPREQGAVSEAFF
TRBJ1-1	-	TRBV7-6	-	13	TGTGCCAGCAGCTCAGTTCGGGACACTGAAGCTTTCTTT	CASSSVRDTEAFF
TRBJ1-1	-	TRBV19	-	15	TGTGCCAGTAGTACCCAACAGGATACGAACACTGAAGCTTTCTTT	CASSTQQDTNTEAFF
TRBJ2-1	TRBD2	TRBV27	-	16	TGTGCCAGCAGCCAAAATCAGACTAGCGGGGGGACACCGCAGTTCTTC	CASSQNQTSGGTPQFF
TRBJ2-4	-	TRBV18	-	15	TGTGCCAGCTCACCCCCGGGGGGCCCGTGGAACATTCAGTACTTC	CASSPPGGPWNIQYF
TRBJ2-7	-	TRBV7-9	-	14	TGTGCCAGCGGGCGGGGACAGCCTCCCTACGAGCAGTACTTC	CASGRGQPPYEQYF
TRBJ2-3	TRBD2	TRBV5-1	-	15	TGCGCCAGCAGCTTCGGACTAGCGGCCGGGGATACGCAGTATTTT	CASSFGLAAGDTQYF
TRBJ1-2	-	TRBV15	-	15	TGTGCCACCAGCAGAGGCCACCGGGGTAACTATGGCTACACCTTC	CATSRGHRGNYGYTF